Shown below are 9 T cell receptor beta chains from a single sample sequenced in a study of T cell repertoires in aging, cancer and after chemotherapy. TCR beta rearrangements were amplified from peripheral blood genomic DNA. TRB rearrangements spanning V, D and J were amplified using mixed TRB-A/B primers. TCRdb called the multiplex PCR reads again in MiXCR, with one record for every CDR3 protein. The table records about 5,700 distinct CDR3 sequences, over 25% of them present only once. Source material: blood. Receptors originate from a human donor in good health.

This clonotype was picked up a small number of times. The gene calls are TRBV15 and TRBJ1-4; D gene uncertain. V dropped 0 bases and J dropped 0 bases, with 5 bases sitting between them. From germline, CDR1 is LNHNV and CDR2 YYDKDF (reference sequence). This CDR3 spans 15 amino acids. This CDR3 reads CATSRDLATNEKLFF. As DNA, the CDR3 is TGTGCCACCAGCAGAGATTTAGCAACTAATGAAAAACTGTTTTTT.

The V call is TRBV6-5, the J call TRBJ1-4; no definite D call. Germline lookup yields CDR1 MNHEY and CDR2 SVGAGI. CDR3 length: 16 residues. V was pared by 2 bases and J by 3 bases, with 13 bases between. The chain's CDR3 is CASSYGGIRANEKLFF. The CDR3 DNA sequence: TGTGCCAGCAGTTACGGCGGGATTCGGGCTAATGAAAAACTGTTTTTT.

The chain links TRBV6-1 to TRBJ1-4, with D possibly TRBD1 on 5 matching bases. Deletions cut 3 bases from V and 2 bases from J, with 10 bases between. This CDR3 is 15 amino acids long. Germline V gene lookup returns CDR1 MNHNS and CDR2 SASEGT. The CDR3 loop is CASSEPRGTNEKLFF. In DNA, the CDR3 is TGTGCCAGCAGTGAGCCGAGGGGCACTAATGAAAAACTGTTTTTT.

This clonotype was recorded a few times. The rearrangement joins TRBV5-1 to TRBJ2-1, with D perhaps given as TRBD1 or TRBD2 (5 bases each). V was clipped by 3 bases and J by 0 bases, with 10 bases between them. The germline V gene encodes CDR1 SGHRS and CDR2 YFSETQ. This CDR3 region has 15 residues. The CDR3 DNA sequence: TGCGCCAGCAGCTCCACCGGGACCTCCTACAATGAGCAGTTCTTC. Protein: CASSSTGTSYNEQFF.

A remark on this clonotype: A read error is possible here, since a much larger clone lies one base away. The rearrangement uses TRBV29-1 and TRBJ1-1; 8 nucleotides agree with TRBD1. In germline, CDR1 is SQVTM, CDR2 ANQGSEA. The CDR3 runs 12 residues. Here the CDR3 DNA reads TGCAGCGTCGGACAGGGAAACACTAAAGCTTTCTTT. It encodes CSVGQGNTKAFF. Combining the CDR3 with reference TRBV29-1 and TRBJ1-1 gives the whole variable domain SAVISQKPSRDICQRGTSLTIQCQVDSQVTMMFWYRQQPGQSLTLIATANQGSEATYESGFVIDKFPISRPNLTFSTLTVSNMSPEDSSIYLCSVGQGNTKAFFGQGTRLTVV.

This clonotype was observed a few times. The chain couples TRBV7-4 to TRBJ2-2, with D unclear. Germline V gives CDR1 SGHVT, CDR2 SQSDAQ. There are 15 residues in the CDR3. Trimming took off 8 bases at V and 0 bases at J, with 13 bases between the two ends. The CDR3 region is CASATEITNTGELFF. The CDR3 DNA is TGTGCCAGCGCGACCGAAATCACGAACACCGGGGAGCTGTTTTTT.

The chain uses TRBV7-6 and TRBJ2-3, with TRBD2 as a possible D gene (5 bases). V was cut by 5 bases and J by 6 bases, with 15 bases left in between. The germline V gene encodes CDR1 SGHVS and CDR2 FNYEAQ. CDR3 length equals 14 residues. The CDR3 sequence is CASSPSRWSDTQYF. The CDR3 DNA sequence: TGTGCCAGCAGCCCTAGCCGGTGGTCGGATACGCAGTATTTT.

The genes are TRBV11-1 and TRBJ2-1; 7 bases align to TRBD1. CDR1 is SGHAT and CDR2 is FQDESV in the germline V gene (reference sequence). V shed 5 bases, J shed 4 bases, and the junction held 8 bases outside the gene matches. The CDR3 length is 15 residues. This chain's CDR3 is CASSPLRGQYNEQFF. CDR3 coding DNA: TGTGCCAGCAGCCCCTTAAGGGGACAGTACAATGAGCAGTTCTTC.

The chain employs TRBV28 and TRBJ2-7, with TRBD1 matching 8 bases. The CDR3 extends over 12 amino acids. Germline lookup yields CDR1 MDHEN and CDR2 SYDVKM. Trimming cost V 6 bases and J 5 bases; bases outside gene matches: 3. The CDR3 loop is CASSSTGDEQYF. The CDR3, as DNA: TGTGCCAGCAGCTCGACAGGGGACGAGCAGTACTTC.